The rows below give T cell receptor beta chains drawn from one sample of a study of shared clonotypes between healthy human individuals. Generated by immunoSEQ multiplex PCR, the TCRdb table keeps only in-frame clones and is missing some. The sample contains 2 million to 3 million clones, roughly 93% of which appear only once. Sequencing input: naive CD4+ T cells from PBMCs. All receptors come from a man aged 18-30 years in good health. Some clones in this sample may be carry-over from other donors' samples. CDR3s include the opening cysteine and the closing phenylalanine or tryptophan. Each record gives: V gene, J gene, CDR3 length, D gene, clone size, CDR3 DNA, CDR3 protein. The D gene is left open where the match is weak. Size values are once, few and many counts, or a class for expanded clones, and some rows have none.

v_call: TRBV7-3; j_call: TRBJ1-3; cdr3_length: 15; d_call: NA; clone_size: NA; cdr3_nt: TGTGCCAGCAGCATGGGACCGAACTCTGGAAACACCATATATTTT; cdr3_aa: CASSMGPNSGNTIYF
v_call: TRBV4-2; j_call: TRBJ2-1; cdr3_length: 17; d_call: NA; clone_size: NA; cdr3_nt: TGTGCCAGCAGCCAAGAGGCCCCCCCGAGCTCCTACAATGAGCAGTTCTTC; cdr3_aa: CASSQEAPPSSYNEQFF
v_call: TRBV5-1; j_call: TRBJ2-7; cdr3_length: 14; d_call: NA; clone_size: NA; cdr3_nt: TGCGCCAGCAGCTCTCTGGGTGGAACCTACGAGCAGTACTTC; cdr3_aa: CASSSLGGTYEQYF
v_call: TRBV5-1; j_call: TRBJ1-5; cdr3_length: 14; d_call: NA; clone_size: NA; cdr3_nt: TGCGCCAGCAGCTTGGAAGGCCCCCGGGACCCTCAGCATTTT; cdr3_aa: CASSLEGPRDPQHF
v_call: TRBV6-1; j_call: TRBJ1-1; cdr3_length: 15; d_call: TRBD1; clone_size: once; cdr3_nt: TGTGCCAGCATTTATATTGCGGGACAGGGGGATGAAGCTTTCTTT; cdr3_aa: CASIYIAGQGDEAFF
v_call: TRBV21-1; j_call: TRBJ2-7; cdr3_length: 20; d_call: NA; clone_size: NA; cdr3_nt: TGTGCCAGCAGCAAAAAGCGGGCTAGCGGGAGGGCCCTGGGAATTGACGAGCAGTACTTC; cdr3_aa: CASSKKRASGRALGIDEQYF
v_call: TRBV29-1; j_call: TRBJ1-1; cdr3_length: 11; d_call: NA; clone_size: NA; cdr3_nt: TGCAGCGTTGTAACTGGTACTGAAGCTTTCTTT; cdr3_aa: CSVVTGTEAFF
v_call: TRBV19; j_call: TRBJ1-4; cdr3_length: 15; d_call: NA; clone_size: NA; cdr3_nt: TGTGCCAGTGATGGACGGGGATCAACTAATGAAAAACTGTTTTTT; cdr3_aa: CASDGRGSTNEKLFF
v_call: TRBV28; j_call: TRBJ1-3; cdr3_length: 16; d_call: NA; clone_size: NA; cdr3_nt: TGTGCCAGCAGTTTCTTACCGGTAAACTCTGGAAACACCATATATTTT; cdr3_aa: CASSFLPVNSGNTIYF
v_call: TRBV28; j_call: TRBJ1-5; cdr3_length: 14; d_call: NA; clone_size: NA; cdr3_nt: TGTGCCAGCAGTTTTGGCCCCCTCGGGGGACCCCAGCATTTT; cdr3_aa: CASSFGPLGGPQHF
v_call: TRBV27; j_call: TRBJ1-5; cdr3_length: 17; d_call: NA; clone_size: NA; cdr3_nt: TGTGCCAGCAGTTTATCGATGAGGGGGGAAAAGGTTCAGCCCCAGCATTTT; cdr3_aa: CASSLSMRGEKVQPQHF
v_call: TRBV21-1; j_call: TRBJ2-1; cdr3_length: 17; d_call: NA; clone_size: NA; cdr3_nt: TGTGCCAGCAGCAAATTTCTCCGGGACAGGGGATTCCATGAGCAGTTCTTC; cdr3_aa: CASSKFLRDRGFHEQFF